This passage covers 12 T cell receptor beta chains from one sample sequenced in a study of control samples from healthy donors and cancer patients. Clones were read by immunoSEQ multiplex PCR, and TCRdb kept only the in-frame ones, dropping some. The sample has approximately 150,000 clones; almost 90% are singletons. The sample was blood. The origin of the receptors is a man aged 18 to 35 in good health.

The chain has TRBV5-1 and TRBJ1-1, with D perhaps matching TRBD1 (5 bases). This CDR3 comprises 13 residues. Germline loops: CDR1 SGHRS, CDR2 YFSETQ. The ends were cut back, 4 bases at V and 11 bases at J, with 18 bases in the middle. CDR3 bases: TGCGCCAGCAGCGCGGGGGACCGGGCTTGGGCTTTCTTT. This sequence encodes CASSAGDRAWAFF.

This rearrangement joins TRBV18 to TRBJ1-5; D remains ambiguous. This CDR3 has 13 residues. Germline V gene lookup returns CDR1 KGHSH and CDR2 LQKENI. V was trimmed by 2 bases and J by 7 bases, leaving 9 bases between them. The CDR3 loop reads CASSPLGRQPQHF. CDR3 coding DNA: TGTGCCAGCTCACCATTAGGGAGACAGCCCCAGCATTTT. Filled out from reference TRBV18 and TRBJ1-5, the complete variable domain reads NAGVMQNPRHLVRRRGQEARLRCSPMKGHSHVYWYRQLPEEGLKFMVYLQKENIIDESGMPKERFSAEFPKEGPSILRIQQVVRGDSAAYFCASSPLGRQPQHFGDGTRLSIL.

This clone has a handful of counts. The chain links TRBV7-8 to TRBJ1-5; D gene uncertain. CDR1 is SGHVS, CDR2 FQNEAQ, per germline. Trimming left V 5 bases short and J 7 bases short, with 12 bases between. The CDR3 loop spans 13 amino acids. DNA of the CDR3: TGTGCCAGCAGCCAAGGATCTGGGCAGCCCCAGCATTTT. Its translation is CASSQGSGQPQHF. The full variable domain, completed using reference TRBV7-8 and TRBJ1-5, is GAGVSQSPRYKVAKRGQDVALRCDPISGHVSLFWYQQALGQGPEFLTYFQNEAQLDKSGLPSDRFFAERPEGSVSTLKIQRTQQEDSAVYLCASSQGSGQPQHFGDGTRLSIL.

In its sample, this clone was seen once. CDR3 sequence: CASSPNRDPGEKLFF. Here the CDR3 DNA reads TGTGCCAGCTCACCTAACAGGGATCCGGGTGAAAAACTGTTTTTT. The chain links TRBV18 to TRBJ1-4; maybe TRBD1 (6 bases). The CDR3 is 15 residues long. Trimming stripped 3 bases from V and 7 bases from J, with 15 bases between. The germline V gene encodes CDR1 KGHSH and CDR2 LQKENI.

V gene TRBV19 combines with J gene TRBJ1-1; no firm D call. V dropped 0 bases and J dropped 3 bases, with 8 bases sitting between them. Germline values: CDR1 LNHDA, CDR2 SQIVND (reference sequence). The CDR3 runs to 14 residues. The CDR3 region is CASSIDRSDTEAFF. The CDR3 bases are TGTGCCAGTAGTATAGACAGGTCAGACACTGAAGCTTTCTTT.

This sequence joins TRBV5-1 and TRBJ1-2; tentative D call: TRBD1 (5 bases). In germline, CDR1 is SGHRS, CDR2 YFSETQ. The CDR3 length is 13 residues. Trimming removed 6 bases from V and 2 bases from J, with 11 bases in between. CDR3 coding DNA: TGCGCCAGCAAAACGGGACGGAACTATGGCTACACCTTC. Protein: CASKTGRNYGYTF.

This clone was recorded once. The chain links TRBV3-1 (or the pseudogene TRBV3-2) to TRBJ2-3; D possibly matches TRBD1 or TRBD2 (5 bases each). V lost 4 bases, J lost 4 bases, and 12 bases lay in between. Germline V gives CDR1 LGHDT, CDR2 YNNKEL (reference sequence). CDR3 length: 14 residues. CDR3 coding DNA: TGTGCCAGCAGCCGATCCCAGGGACCAGATACGCAGTATTTT. Its protein is CASSRSQGPDTQYF.

The chain has TRBV7-3 and TRBJ1-2; 7 bases map to TRBD1. CDR1 is SGHTA, CDR2 FQGTGA, per germline. The CDR3 is 13 residues long. The ends lost 5 bases at V and 6 bases at J; junction bases unmatched: 6. CDR3 region: CASSAGDSDGYTF. CDR3 bases: TGTGCCAGCAGCGCCGGGGACAGCGATGGCTACACCTTC.

CDR3 nucleotides: TGTGCCAGTAGTAACGGATACACTGAAGCTTTCTTT. It codes for CASSNGYTEAFF. V and J are TRBV19 and TRBJ1-1; D not certain. V was clipped by 4 bases and J by 3 bases, with 6 bases between them. The germline gives CDR1 LNHDA, CDR2 SQIVND (reference sequence). This CDR3 is built from 12 residues.

This clone showed up just once. The J gene is TRBJ2-7, the V gene TRBV28, with 10 positions matching TRBD1. Germline V lookup: CDR1 MDHEN, CDR2 SYDVKM. J lost 4 bases, V lost 4 bases, and 1 base had no gene match. The CDR3 extends over 13 amino acids. Written as DNA, the CDR3 is TGTGCCAGCAGTTGGACAGGGGGGTACGAGCAGTACTTC. Amino acids: CASSWTGGYEQYF. Supplemented by reference TRBV28 and TRBJ2-7, the full variable domain reads DVKVTQSSRYLVKRTGEKVFLECVQDMDHENMFWYRQDPGLGLRLIYFSYDVKMKEKGDIPEGYSVSREKKERFSLILESASTNQTSMYLCASSWTGGYEQYFGPGTRLTVT.

The rearrangement uses TRBV7-9 and TRBJ1-2; no clear D. V lost 1 base and J 1 base, leaving 10 bases between the germline ends. The germline CDR1 and CDR2 sequences are SEHNR and FQNEAQ (reference sequence). The CDR3 spans 15 residues. CDR3 DNA sequence: TGTGCCAGCAGCTTAGTAGGTGGCGGTAACTATGGCTACACCTTC. This codes for CASSLVGGGNYGYTF.

The chain has TRBV9 and TRBJ1-1, with D perhaps matching TRBD1 (5 bases). CDR1 and CDR2 (germline): SGDLS, YYNGEE. CDR3 size: 15 residues. The V end was cut by 3 bases, the J end by 1 base, with 13 bases between. The CDR3 sequence is CASSAGGGANTEAFF. The CDR3, as DNA: TGTGCCAGCAGCGCTGGGGGAGGCGCGAACACTGAAGCTTTCTTT.